The 23 T cell receptor beta chains given below trace back to one sample, sequenced in a study of blood T cell repertoires in COVID-19. Sequenced by immunoSEQ multiplex PCR; TCRdb stores in-frame clones only, minus some. The table has 35,000 to 50,000 clones, 90% seen once; the top ten hold about 2.6%. Sequencing used peripheral blood. Every receptor here comes from a man in his fifties with active COVID-19.

The rearrangement links TRBV3-1 (or the pseudogene TRBV3-2) to TRBJ1-6; D might be TRBD1 (6 bases). This CDR3 comprises 15 residues. V lost 1 base, J lost 7 bases, and 11 bases lay in between. Germline V gene sequence: CDR1 LGHDT, CDR2 YNNKEL (reference sequence). CDR3 sequence (DNA): TGTGCCAGCAGCCAAGTTGGTAGGGGGAATTCACCCCTCCACTTT. It codes for CASSQVGRGNSPLHF.

The chain links TRBV6-5 to TRBJ1-5, with 12 bases lining up with TRBD1. Germline lookup yields CDR1 MNHEY and CDR2 SVGAGI. The CDR3 length is 15 residues. Trimming took 5 bases from V and 3 from J; bases not matched to a gene: 2. Here the CDR3 DNA reads TGTGCCAGCAGTCCGGGACAGGGGGCCAATCAGCCCCAGCATTTT. This encodes CASSPGQGANQPQHF.

CDR3 sequence: CASSRTSGGANEQFF. DNA of the CDR3: TGTGCCAGTAGCAGGACTAGCGGGGGAGCAAATGAGCAGTTCTTC. The V and J genes are TRBV19 and TRBJ2-1, with 13 nucleotides matching TRBD2. Germline V CDR1 and CDR2: LNHDA, SQIVND (reference sequence). Trimming took 6 bases from V and 7 from J; bases not matched to a gene: 6. This CDR3 spans 15 amino acids. The full variable domain, completed using reference TRBV19 and TRBJ2-1, is DGGITQSPKYLFRKEGQNVTLSCEQNLNHDAMYWYRQDPGQGLRLIYYSQIVNDFQKGDIAEGYSVSREKKESFPLTVTSAQKNPTAFYLCASSRTSGGANEQFFGPGTRLTVL.

The CDR3 region has the DNA TGTGCCAGCAGCGTAGGACTTTCTGGCAGGGGTGGTTCACCCCTCCACTTT. Protein sequence: CASSVGLSGRGGSPLHF. V usage is TRBV9 and J usage is TRBJ1-6; the D gene is possibly TRBD1 (6 bases). CDR1 SGDLS and CDR2 YYNGEE come from the germline V gene. V was clipped by 0 bases and J by 9 bases, with 19 bases between them. The CDR3 sequence is 17 residues long.

This chain connects TRBV18 to TRBJ2-5, with no clear D. Trimming shortened V by 4 bases and J by 1 base, and 7 bases separated the two germline ends. The CDR3 is made up of 13 amino acids. The germline V gene encodes CDR1 KGHSH and CDR2 LQKENI. The CDR3 spells CASSLGSQETQYF. CDR3 DNA: TGTGCCAGCTCACTGGGCTCCCAAGAGACCCAGTACTTC. The entire variable domain, with the rest obtained from reference TRBV18 and TRBJ2-5, is as follows: NAGVMQNPRHLVRRRGQEARLRCSPMKGHSHVYWYRQLPEEGLKFMVYLQKENIIDESGMPKERFSAEFPKEGPSILRIQQVVRGDSAAYFCASSLGSQETQYFGPGTRLLVL.

This sequence joins TRBV19 and TRBJ1-1, with D possibly matching TRBD1 (5 bases). V was trimmed by 7 bases and J by 1 base, leaving 13 bases between them. The length of the CDR3 is 14 residues. CDR1 and CDR2 from the germline V gene are LNHDA and SQIVND (reference sequence). CDR3 sequence reads: CASMGQPRNTEAFF. The CDR3 coding sequence is TGTGCCAGTATGGGGCAGCCCAGGAACACTGAAGCTTTCTTT.

V usage is TRBV5-5 and J usage is TRBJ1-1; 7 nucleotides agree with TRBD1. The CDR3 runs 15 residues. Trimming cost V 3 bases and J 4 bases; bases outside gene matches: 9. Germline values: CDR1 SGHKS, CDR2 YYEKEE (reference sequence). Written as DNA, the CDR3 is TGTGCCAGCAGCTGGTCGAACAGGGGTGGCACTGAAGCTTTCTTT. Its protein product is CASSWSNRGGTEAFF.

The J gene is TRBJ1-2, the V gene TRBV11-2; tentatively, D is TRBD1 (6 bases). V shed 8 bases and J shed 4 bases, with 17 bases lying between them. The CDR3 has 14 residues. CDR1 SGHAT and CDR2 FQNNGV come from the germline V gene. For the CDR3, the DNA is TGTGCCAGCGGAACTATTAGGACAGCCTATGGCTACACCTTC. Amino acids: CASGTIRTAYGYTF.

The chain has TRBV11-2 and TRBJ1-6, with 11 bases matching TRBD1. CDR3 length: 17 amino acids. The ends lost 1 base at V and 6 bases at J; junction bases unmatched: 5. The germline V gene has CDR1 SGHAT and CDR2 FQNNGV. As DNA, the CDR3 is TGTGCCAGCAGCTTAGGTACCGGGACAGGGGGTAATTCACCCCTCCACTTT. Amino acids: CASSLGTGTGGNSPLHF.

The chain uses TRBV6-5 and TRBJ1-2; TRBD1 might be the D (6 bases). The CDR3 runs to 16 residues. Germline V gene sequence: CDR1 MNHEY, CDR2 SVGAGI. Trimming left V 0 bases short and J 4 bases short, with 15 bases between. The CDR3 sequence: CASSYSGQGHSYGYTF. The CDR3 DNA reads TGTGCCAGCAGTTACTCGGGCCAGGGGCACTCCTATGGCTACACCTTC.

This sequence joins TRBV24-1 and TRBJ2-5; 7 bases align to TRBD1. Germline CDR1 KGHDR, CDR2 SFDVKD. The CDR3 loop spans 15 amino acids. V was clipped by 3 bases and J by 2 bases; unmatched bases: 5. In nucleotides, the CDR3 is TGTGCCACCAGTGATAGGGACAGAGTTCAAGAGACCCAGTACTTC. Residues: CATSDRDRVQETQYF.

The genes are TRBV10-3 and TRBJ1-4; 7 nucleotides line up with TRBD1. With V trimmed by 4 bases and J by 6 bases, 2 bases remained unmatched. The CDR3 extends over 13 amino acids. Germline values: CDR1 ENHRY, CDR2 SYGVKD. This CDR3 is CAISGQGDEKLFF. The CDR3 DNA sequence: TGTGCCATCAGTGGGCAGGGGGATGAAAAACTGTTTTTT.

In this sample, this clone turned up a few times. The chain joins TRBV29-1 to TRBJ2-2; a possible D gene is TRBD2 (6 bases). Trimming took off 4 bases at V and 4 bases at J, with 13 bases between the two ends. Germline lookup yields CDR1 SQVTM and CDR2 ANQGSEA. CDR3 length: 14 amino acids. The CDR3 region has the DNA TGCAGCGTTGGCACTAGCTCCGGCACCGGGGAGCTGTTTTTT. It is translated as CSVGTSSGTGELFF.

V and J are TRBV30 and TRBJ2-2; no clear D. The V gene lost 3 bases and the J gene lost 6 bases, with 5 bases spanning the gap. The CDR3 is 11 residues long. CDR1 and CDR2 (germline): GTSNPN, SVGIG (reference sequence). CDR3 in DNA: TGTGCCTGGAGCCCTTCCGGGGAGCTGTTTTTT. It specifies CAWSPSGELFF.

The chain recombines TRBV7-2 with TRBJ1-1; D unresolved. The CDR3 consists of 14 residues. V was pared by 2 bases and J by 1 base, with 8 bases between. Per germline, CDR1 SGHTA and CDR2 FQGNSA. CDR3 DNA sequence: TGTGCCAGCAGCTTAAAGAGTGGGAACACTGAAGCTTTCTTT. The encoded protein is CASSLKSGNTEAFF.

The chain employs TRBV5-1 and TRBJ2-3; 16 bases fit TRBD2. J gave up 1 base and V 2 bases, and 4 bases lay outside the gene matches. CDR1 is SGHRS, CDR2 YFSETQ, per germline. The CDR3 runs to 18 residues. CDR3 in DNA: TGCGCCAGCAGCTTATCCGGGACTAGCGGGGGGGGCACAGATACGCAGTATTTT. Translation: CASSLSGTSGGGTDTQYF.

The chain carries TRBV18 and TRBJ2-6; tentative D call: TRBD1 (5 bases). Between the trimmed V and J ends, which lost 0 bases and 3 bases, there was a span of 12 bases. This CDR3 is built from 17 residues. CDR1 and CDR2 from the germline V gene are KGHSH and LQKENI. CDR3 amino acids: CASSPPIGAIGANVLTF. CDR3 nucleotide sequence: TGTGCCAGCTCACCACCGATTGGGGCAATTGGGGCCAACGTCCTGACTTTC.

The chain uses TRBV24-1 and TRBJ2-3, with TRBD1 identical over 8 bases. With 2 bases clipped from V and 8 bases from J, the junction kept 2 bases outside the gene matches. This CDR3 is built from 13 residues. Germline loops: CDR1 KGHDR, CDR2 SFDVKD. CDR3 bases: TGTGCCACCAGTGATTCCGACAGGGGTACGCAGTATTTT. Its translation: CATSDSDRGTQYF.

The J gene is TRBJ1-2, the V gene TRBV7-8; the D gene is possibly TRBD1 (6 bases). The CDR3 runs 16 residues. Germline lookup yields CDR1 SGHVS and CDR2 FQNEAQ. With 5 bases removed from V and 0 bases from J, the gap between germline ends came to 16 bases. CDR3 bases: TGTGCCAGCAGCACCGGTGGGGACACGTCTAACTATGGCTACACCTTC. The encoded protein is CASSTGGDTSNYGYTF.

The chain uses TRBV18 and TRBJ2-5; the match to TRBD2 covers 13 bases. The V gene end was trimmed by 4 bases and the J gene end by 4 bases; junction bases not matched to a gene: 3. The CDR3 length is 15 residues. Germline V CDR1 and CDR2: KGHSH, LQKENI. The CDR3 region has the DNA TGTGCCAGCTCACGGACTAGCGGGGGATTAGAGACCCAGTACTTC. Amino acid sequence: CASSRTSGGLETQYF.

This clone showed up just once. The chain is built from TRBV5-4 and TRBJ2-3; tentative D call: TRBD2 (6 bases). Germline CDR1 SGHNT, CDR2 YYREEE (reference sequence). The CDR3 totals 15 residues. V dropped 3 bases and J dropped 1 base, with 12 bases sitting between them. As DNA, the CDR3 is TGTGCCAGCAGCTCGCGGGACGTACGCACAGATACGCAGTATTTT. Its protein product is CASSSRDVRTDTQYF.

This chain connects TRBV21-1 to TRBJ2-3; TRBD2 reflects the table's D call only, with no check against the DNA. TRBV21-1 is deemed a pseudogene. CDR3 length: 15 amino acids. The CDR3 loop reads CASSKAGGSTDTQYF. In DNA form, the CDR3 reads TGTGCCAGCAGCAAAGCGGGGGGTAGCACAGATACGCAGTATTTT.

The V gene is TRBV27, the J gene TRBJ1-2; 8 nucleotides line up with TRBD1. J was trimmed by 7 bases and V by 1 base; bases with no gene match: 11. The CDR3 sequence is 16 residues long. Per the germline V gene, CDR1 is MNHEY and CDR2 is SMNVEV (reference sequence). CDR3: CASSLLSGAGGRGYTF. The CDR3 coding sequence is TGTGCCAGCAGTTTATTATCCGGGGCAGGGGGCCGTGGCTACACCTTC.